Listed here are 7 T cell receptor beta chains from one sample, sequenced in a study of tumor and adjacent non-tumor tissue in lung cancer. The template was RNA from unsorted bulk tissue. The library came from three nested PCR rounds adapted from ARM-PCR protocols. Each CDR3 protein gets one entry after TCRdb re-called the multiplex PCR reads with MiXCR. Here the sample spans fewer than 85,000 distinct CDR3 sequences, over 75% being singletons. The sample comprised lung tumor tissue. The receptors derive from a woman aged 45-65 years with non-small cell lung cancer.

Details on this clonotype: Just one base apart from a much larger clone, this may be a read error. The chain recombines TRBV28 with TRBJ1-4; D unresolved. V was clipped by 6 bases and J by 0 bases, with 14 bases between them. Germline V gene data show CDR1 as MDHEN and CDR2 as SYDVKM. This CDR3 contains 16 residues. CDR3 nucleotides: TGTGCCAGCAGACTCTACCACGGAGCAACTAATGAAAAACTGTTTTTT. Its protein is CASRLYHGATNEKLFF. Full variable domain (rest looked up from reference TRBV28 and TRBJ1-4): DVKVTQSSRYLVKRTGEKVFLECVQDMDHENMFWYRQDPGLGLRLIYFSYDVKMKEKGDIPEGYSVSREKKERFSLILESASTNQTSMYLCASRLYHGATNEKLFFGSGTQLSVL.

About this clonotype itself: A much bigger clone sits one base away, suggesting this may be a read error. The rearrangement joins TRBV28 to TRBJ1-5; D perhaps matches TRBD1 (6 bases). CDR1 is MDHEN and CDR2 is SYDVKM in the germline V gene. The CDR3 loop spans 17 amino acids. Trimming stripped 3 bases from V and 2 bases from J, with 17 bases between. The DNA of the CDR3 is TGTGCCAGCAGTTTTGGATGGGGGGCGCTGGGCAATCAGCCCCAGCATTTT. It specifies CASSFGWGALGNQPQHF.

J is TRBJ1-3 and V is TRBV21-1; TRBD1 is the table's D call and was not checked against the DNA. TRBV21-1 is classified as a pseudogene. The CDR3 totals 18 residues. CDR3 sequence reads: CVSSKVRTGPTSGNTIYF. The CDR3 DNA reads TGTGTCAGCAGCAAAGTCAGGACAGGCCCTACTTCTGGAAACACCATATATTTT.

As regards this clonotype: As the CDR3 is not closed by the conserved phenylalanine or tryptophan, this likely results from a read error. The V gene is TRBV12-3 or TRBV12-4, the J gene TRBJ1-1, with D possibly matching TRBD1 (6 bases). This CDR3 has 13 amino acids. Trimming left V 10 bases short and J 5 bases short, with 17 bases between. The CDR3 sequence is CANSIHRETEAFS. CDR3 bases: TGTGCCAACAGCATTCACAGGGAGACTGAAGCTTTCTCT.

This clonotype was picked up many times. This chain uses TRBV6-5 with TRBJ1-1; a possible D gene is TRBD1 (6 bases). V dropped 2 bases and J dropped 1 base, with 8 bases sitting between them. Germline V gene sequence: CDR1 MNHEY, CDR2 SVGAGI. This CDR3 is 14 amino acids long. The chain's CDR3 is CASSYGGANTEAFF. Here the CDR3 DNA reads TGTGCCAGCAGTTACGGGGGGGCGAACACTGAAGCTTTCTTT.

The genes are TRBV6-6 and TRBJ2-7; 7 bases are a match to TRBD2. The germline V gene encodes CDR1 MNHNY and CDR2 SVGAGI (reference sequence). CDR3 length equals 14 residues. DNA of the CDR3: TGTGCCAGCAGCAGGGAGGGAGGCGGGTACGGGCAGTACGTC. Translation: CASSREGGGYGQYV.

As for this clonotype: An end of the junction does not agree with germline; a read error may underlie this. The V and J genes are TRBV5-6 and TRBJ2-7, with a weak D call TRBD2 (5 bases). This CDR3 spans 15 amino acids. The V gene's germline CDR1 is SGHDT and CDR2 YYEEEE. The CDR3 bases are TGTGCAAGCAGCTTGTGGAGGCAGTTTACCTACGGGCAGTACTTC. Translation: CASSLWRQFTYGQYF.